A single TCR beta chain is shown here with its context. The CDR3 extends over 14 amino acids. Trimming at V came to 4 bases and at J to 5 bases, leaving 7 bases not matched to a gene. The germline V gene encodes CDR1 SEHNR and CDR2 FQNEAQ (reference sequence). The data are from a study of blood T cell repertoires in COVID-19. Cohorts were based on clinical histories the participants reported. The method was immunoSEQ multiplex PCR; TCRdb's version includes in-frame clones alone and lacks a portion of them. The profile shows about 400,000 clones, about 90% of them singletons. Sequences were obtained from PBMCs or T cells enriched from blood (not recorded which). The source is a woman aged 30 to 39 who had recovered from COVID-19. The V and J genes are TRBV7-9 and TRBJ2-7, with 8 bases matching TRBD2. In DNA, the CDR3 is TGTGCCAGCAGCTATAGCGGGACCTCTGACGAGCAGTACTTC. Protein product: CASSYSGTSDEQYF.